Here is one T cell receptor (beta chain) with its context. The antigen is unknown. The data are from a study of CD8+ T cells in alopecia areata. Study-wide results and caveats: Clarity of TCR sharing across patients fell short of that in mice, possibly HLA-related.

Following extraction, RNA underwent reverse transcription to cDNA, which served as the sequencing template. Generated by immunoSEQ multiplex PCR, the TCRdb table keeps only in-frame clones and is missing some. The sample includes some 100,000 clones, around 64% seen only once; the top ten take approximately 3%. Investigators sorted PBMCs to obtain both CD4+ and CD8+ T cells. Deletions cut 7 bases from V and 11 bases from J, with 15 bases between. Germline V lookup: CDR1 SQVTM, CDR2 ANQGSEA. The CDR3 sequence is 10 residues long. The TCR sequence derives from a human donor in good health. V usage is TRBV29-1 and J usage is TRBJ2-7, with D perhaps matching TRBD1 (5 bases). Source material: CD4+ T cells sorted from blood. The DNA of the CDR3 is TGCAGCGCCCGAGACGGCAGGGAGTACTTC. This gives the protein CSARDGREYF.